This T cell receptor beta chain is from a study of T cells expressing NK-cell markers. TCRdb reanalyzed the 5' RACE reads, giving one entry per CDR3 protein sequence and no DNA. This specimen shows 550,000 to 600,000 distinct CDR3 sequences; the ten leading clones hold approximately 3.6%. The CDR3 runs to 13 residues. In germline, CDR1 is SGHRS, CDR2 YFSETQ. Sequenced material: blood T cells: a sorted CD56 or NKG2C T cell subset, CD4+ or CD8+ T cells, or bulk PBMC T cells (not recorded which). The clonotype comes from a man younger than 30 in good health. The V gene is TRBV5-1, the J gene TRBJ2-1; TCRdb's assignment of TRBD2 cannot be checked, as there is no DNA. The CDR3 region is CASSSETSGMQFF.